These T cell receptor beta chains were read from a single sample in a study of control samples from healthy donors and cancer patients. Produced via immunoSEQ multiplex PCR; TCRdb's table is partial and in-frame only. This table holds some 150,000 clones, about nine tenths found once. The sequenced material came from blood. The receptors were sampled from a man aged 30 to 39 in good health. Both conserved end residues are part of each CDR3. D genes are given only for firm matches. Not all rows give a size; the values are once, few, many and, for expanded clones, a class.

CASSSGRNPGNEQFF TGCGCCAGCAGCTCCGGACGGAACCCAGGCAATGAGCAGTTCTTC few TRBJ2-1 NA TRBV5-1
CASRPNPGQGAYGYTF TGCGCCAGCAGACCCAATCCGGGACAGGGGGCGTATGGCTACACCTTC NA TRBJ1-2 TRBD1 TRBV10-2
CASRYQGEGFPLHF TGTGCCAGCAGATATCAGGGGGAGGGTTTCCCCCTCCACTTT once TRBJ1-6 TRBD1 TRBV6-6
CASSPPGTGGYEQFF TGTGCCAGCAGTCCCCCCGGGACAGGGGGCTACGAGCAGTTCTTC NA TRBJ2-1 TRBD1 TRBV25-1
CASSLRASGSEEQFF TGTGCCAGCAGCTTACGGGCTAGCGGTTCAGAAGAGCAGTTCTTC NA TRBJ2-1 TRBD2 TRBV7-3
CASSLAQREGLYEQFF TGTGCCAGCAGCCTGGCCCAGCGGGAGGGCCTATATGAGCAGTTCTTC NA TRBJ2-1 TRBD2 TRBV5-6
CASSQLARRRSYNEQFF TGTGCCAGCAGCCAATTAGCCAGAAGAAGGTCCTACAATGAGCAGTTCTTC NA TRBJ2-1 NA TRBV3-1/TRBV3-2
CASILAGGDYGYTF TGTGCCAGCATCCTCGCGGGGGGTGACTATGGCTACACCTTC NA TRBJ1-2 NA TRBV5-5
CASSLVGENTEAFF TGCGCCAGCAGCTTGGTTGGGGAAAACACTGAAGCTTTCTTT NA TRBJ1-1 NA TRBV5-1
CASSRDGQVADTQYF TGCGCCAGCAGCCGGGACGGGCAGGTGGCAGATACGCAGTATTTT NA TRBJ2-3 NA TRBV5-1
CASSLGTTYEQYF TGTGCCAGCAGCTTAGGGACAACTTACGAGCAGTACTTC once TRBJ2-7 NA TRBV11-1
CASSDNTLGTAPTDTQYF TGTGCCAGCAGCGACAACACCCTGGGGACGGCGCCGACAGATACGCAGTATTTT NA TRBJ2-3 NA TRBV11-2
CASSQELMGGGYNSPLHF TGTGCCAGCAGCCAAGAATTGATGGGGGGCGGGTATAATTCACCCCTCCACTTT NA TRBJ1-6 NA TRBV3-1/TRBV3-2
CASSQGGFVLRGTEAFF TGTGCCAGCAGCCAGGGGGGTTTCGTGCTAAGGGGCACTGAAGCTTTCTTT NA TRBJ1-1 TRBD1 TRBV7-2
CAAHGQDTDTQYF TGTGCCGCCCACGGACAGGACACAGATACGCAGTATTTT few TRBJ2-3 TRBD1 TRBV10-3
CSVTIDRVYGYTF TGCAGCGTGACCATTGACAGGGTGTATGGCTACACCTTC once TRBJ1-2 TRBD1 TRBV29-1
CASRKDPNYGYTF TGTGCCAGCAGGAAAGATCCTAACTATGGCTACACCTTC NA TRBJ1-2 NA TRBV6-6
CASSSLSSYEQYF TGTGCCAGCAGCTCCCTGTCCTCCTACGAGCAGTACTTC NA TRBJ2-7 NA TRBV6-5
CASAPGTGGFEQYF TGCGCCAGCGCACCCGGGACAGGCGGTTTCGAGCAGTACTTC NA TRBJ2-7 TRBD1 TRBV5-1
CASRPTGNYEQYF TGTGCCAGCAGACCCACAGGGAACTACGAGCAGTACTTC NA TRBJ2-7 NA TRBV3-1/TRBV3-2
CASSLVAGSTDTQYF TGCGCCAGCAGCTTGGTTGCGGGGTCCACAGATACGCAGTATTTT NA TRBJ2-3 NA TRBV5-1
CASSPHPAVADGYTF TGCGCCAGCAGCCCCCACCCAGCCGTTGCCGATGGCTACACCTTC NA TRBJ1-2 NA TRBV5-1
CASSFLTNTEAFF TGTGCCAGCAGCTTTCTAACGAACACTGAAGCTTTCTTT once TRBJ1-1 NA TRBV5-8
CATSDPGGGRETQYF TGTGCCACCAGTGATCCAGGGGGCGGGAGAGAGACCCAGTACTTC NA TRBJ2-5 NA TRBV24-1
CASSLESGKETQYF TGTGCCAGCAGCTTGGAGAGTGGAAAAGAGACCCAGTACTTC NA TRBJ2-5 NA TRBV5-6
CASSPPGGGYEQYF TGCGCCAGCAGCCCTCCCGGGGGGGGATACGAGCAGTACTTC NA TRBJ2-7 TRBD2 TRBV5-1
CASSRTGGRNTEAFF TGTGCCAGCAGCCGGACAGGGGGAAGGAACACTGAAGCTTTCTTT NA TRBJ1-1 TRBD1 TRBV7-3
CASSILGQGARDQPQHF TGTGCCAGTAGTATTTTGGGACAGGGGGCGCGGGATCAGCCCCAGCATTTT NA TRBJ1-5 TRBD1 TRBV19
CATMGLGRGSYNEQFF TGTGCCACCATGGGGTTAGGCAGGGGCTCCTACAATGAGCAGTTCTTC NA TRBJ2-1 NA TRBV24-1
CAISDSGTTNTGELFF TGTGCCATCAGTGATTCCGGGACCACGAACACCGGGGAGCTGTTTTTT NA TRBJ2-2 NA TRBV10-3
CASSLDLSGTVSYEQYF TGTGCCAGCAGCTTAGATTTGTCAGGGACAGTTTCCTACGAGCAGTACTTC NA TRBJ2-7 TRBD1 TRBV11-2
CASSSRERGTNEKLFF TGCGCCAGCAGCTCTCGGGAGCGTGGCACTAATGAAAAACTGTTTTTT NA TRBJ1-4 NA TRBV5-1
CASRFDQGARYGYTF TGTGCCAGCAGGTTCGATCAGGGGGCAAGATATGGCTACACCTTC NA TRBJ1-2 TRBD1 TRBV7-2
CASSENKQGMAEAFF TGTGCCAGCAGCGAAAACAAACAGGGAATGGCTGAAGCTTTCTTT NA TRBJ1-1 NA TRBV11-3
CASSQGYYGYTF TGTGCCAGCAGCCAAGGCTACTATGGCTACACCTTC NA TRBJ1-2 NA TRBV14
CATSDPAGSSYNEQFF TGTGCCACCAGTGATCCCGCAGGGAGCTCCTACAATGAGCAGTTCTTC NA TRBJ2-1 NA TRBV24-1
CASSGGLPINSPLHF TGTGCCAGTAGTGGGGGACTCCCGATCAATTCACCCCTCCACTTT NA TRBJ1-6 NA TRBV19
CSVVVWTAQETQYF TGCAGCGTTGTTGTTTGGACAGCACAAGAGACCCAGTACTTC NA TRBJ2-5 NA TRBV29-1
CASSLPGSTKEQYF TGTGCCAGCAGCCTCCCAGGGAGTACGAAGGAGCAGTACTTC NA TRBJ2-7 NA TRBV7-3
CASRYASVEADTQYF TGCGCCAGCCGGTACGCTAGCGTCGAAGCGGATACGCAGTATTTT NA TRBJ2-3 NA TRBV4-1
CATREGGAYNEQFF TGTGCCACCAGGGAGGGTGGCGCCTACAATGAGCAGTTCTTC NA TRBJ2-1 NA TRBV24-1